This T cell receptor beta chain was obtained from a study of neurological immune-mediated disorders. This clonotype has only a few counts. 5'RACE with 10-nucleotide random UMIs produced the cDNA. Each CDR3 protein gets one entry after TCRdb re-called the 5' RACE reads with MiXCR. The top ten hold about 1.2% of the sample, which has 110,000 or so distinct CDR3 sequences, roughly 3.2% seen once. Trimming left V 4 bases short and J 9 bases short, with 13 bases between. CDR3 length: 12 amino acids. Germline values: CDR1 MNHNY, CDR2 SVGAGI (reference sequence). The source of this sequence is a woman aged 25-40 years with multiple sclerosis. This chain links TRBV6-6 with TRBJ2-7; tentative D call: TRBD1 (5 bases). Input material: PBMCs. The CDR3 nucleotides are TGTGCCAGCAGTTTCAGGGCGGAAGCGCAGTACTTC. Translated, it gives CASSFRAEAQYF.